The source of this T cell receptor (beta chain) is a study of blood T cells in healthy people across ages. Study-wide results and limits: Naive CD4+ cells and diversity were both higher in long-lived donors than in aged donors. Underestimates were what the diversity estimates from one million T cells were considered to be.

A second PCR, run for roughly 7 to 11 cycles, used a sample-barcoded 5' primer plus a J-beta primer mix. TCRdb fed the 5' RACE reads into MiXCR, producing one record per CDR3 protein. The profile shows about 400,000 distinct CDR3 sequences, more than 45% of them singletons. A word on this clonotype: The antigen is undetermined.

CDR1 is SGHAT and CDR2 is FQNNGV in the germline V gene. After removal of 4 bases from V and 1 base from J, the junction contained 8 bases not matched to a gene. The CDR3 is made up of 16 amino acids. The sequenced material came from blood. The chain has TRBV11-2 and TRBJ2-7; 9 nucleotides align to TRBD1. The clonotype was recovered from a man aged 55 to 69 in good health. The CDR3, as DNA: TGTGCCAGCAGCTCTAGCCCGACAGGGGGGTCCTACGAGCAGTACTTC. Translating gives CASSSSPTGGSYEQYF.